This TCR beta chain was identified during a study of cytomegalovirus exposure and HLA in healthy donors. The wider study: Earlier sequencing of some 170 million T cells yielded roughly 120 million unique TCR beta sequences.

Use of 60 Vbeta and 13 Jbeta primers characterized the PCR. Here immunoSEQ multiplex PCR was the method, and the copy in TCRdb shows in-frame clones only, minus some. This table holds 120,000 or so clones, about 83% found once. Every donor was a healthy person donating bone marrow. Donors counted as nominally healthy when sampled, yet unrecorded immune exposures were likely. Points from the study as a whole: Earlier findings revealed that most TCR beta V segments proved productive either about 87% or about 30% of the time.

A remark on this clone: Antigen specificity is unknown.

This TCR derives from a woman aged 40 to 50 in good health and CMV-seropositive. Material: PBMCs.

The CDR3 is CASSGGARSEKLFF. The CDR3 DNA sequence: TGTGCCAGCAGTGGTGGGGCGCGGTCTGAAAAACTGTTTTTT. This rearrangement joins TRBV2 to TRBJ1-4, with D possibly matching TRBD1 (5 bases). The CDR3 has 14 amino acids. The germline V gene has CDR1 SNHLY and CDR2 FYNNEI. V lost 4 bases to trimming and J lost 7 bases, with 13 bases between them.